This T cell receptor (beta chain) comes out of a study of identical twins. TCRdb re-called the 5' RACE reads through MiXCR, storing one row per CDR3 protein. The table has about 390,000 distinct CDR3 sequences, approximately 8.8% seen once; the top ten hold 8% to 10%. There were only healthy Caucasians among the donors. The V gene end was trimmed by 8 bases and the J gene end by 1 base; junction bases not matched to a gene: 4. This CDR3 spans 13 amino acids. CDR1 is MNHNS, CDR2 SASEGT, per germline. Findings and caveats of the study: The presence of invariant MAIT and iNKT cells could partly confound analyses of zero-insertion sequences. Modelling underestimated the level of out-of-frame TCR alpha sharing observed in monozygotic twins.

This clonotype appeared a few times. Antigen unknown. The clonotype originates from a woman aged 50 to 60 in good health. The sample consisted of naive T cells sorted from blood. V gene TRBV6-1 combines with J gene TRBJ1-2; 7 bases map to TRBD1. CDR3 coding DNA: TGTGCCAGCTCGGGACAGTTTAACTATGGCTACACCTTC. Its translation is CASSGQFNYGYTF.